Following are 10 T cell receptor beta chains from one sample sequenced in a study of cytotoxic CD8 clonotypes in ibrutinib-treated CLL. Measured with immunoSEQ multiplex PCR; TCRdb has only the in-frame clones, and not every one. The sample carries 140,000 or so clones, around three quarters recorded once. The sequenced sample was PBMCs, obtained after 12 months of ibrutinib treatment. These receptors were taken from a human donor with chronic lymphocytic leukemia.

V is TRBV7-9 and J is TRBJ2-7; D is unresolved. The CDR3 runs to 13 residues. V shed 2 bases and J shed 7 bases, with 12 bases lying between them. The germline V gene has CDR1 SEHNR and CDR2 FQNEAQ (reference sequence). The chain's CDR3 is CASSLSRHVEQYF. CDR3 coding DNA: TGTGCCAGCAGCTTAAGTCGACACGTTGAGCAGTACTTC.

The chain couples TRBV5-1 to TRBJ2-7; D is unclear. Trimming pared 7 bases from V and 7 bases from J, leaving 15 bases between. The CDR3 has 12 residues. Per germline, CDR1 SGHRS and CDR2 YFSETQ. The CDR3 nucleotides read TGCGCCAGCGCTTGGAACTCTGGGGAGCAGTACTTC. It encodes CASAWNSGEQYF. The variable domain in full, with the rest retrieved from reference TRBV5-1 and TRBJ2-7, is KAGVTQTPRYLIKTRGQQVTLSCSPISGHRSVSWYQQTPGQGLQFLFEYFSETQRNKGNFPGRFSGRQFSNSRSEMNVSTLELGDSALYLCASAWNSGEQYFGPGTRLTVT.

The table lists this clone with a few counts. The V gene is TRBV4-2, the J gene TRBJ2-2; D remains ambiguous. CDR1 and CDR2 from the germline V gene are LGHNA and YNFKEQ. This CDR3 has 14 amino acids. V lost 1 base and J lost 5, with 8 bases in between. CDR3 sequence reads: CASSQVWATGELFF. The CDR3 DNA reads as TGTGCCAGCAGCCAAGTATGGGCAACCGGGGAGCTGTTTTTT.

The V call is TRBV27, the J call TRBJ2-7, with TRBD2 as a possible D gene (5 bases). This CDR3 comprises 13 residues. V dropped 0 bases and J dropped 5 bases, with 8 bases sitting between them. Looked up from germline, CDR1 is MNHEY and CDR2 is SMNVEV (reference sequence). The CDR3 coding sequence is TGTGCCAGCAGTTTATCGAGGGTCAACGAGCAGTACTTC. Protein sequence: CASSLSRVNEQYF.

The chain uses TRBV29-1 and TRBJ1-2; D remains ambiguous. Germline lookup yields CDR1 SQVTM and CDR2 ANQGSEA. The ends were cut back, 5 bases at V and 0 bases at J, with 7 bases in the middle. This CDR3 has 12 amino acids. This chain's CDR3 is CSVRGPNYGYTF. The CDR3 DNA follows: TGCAGCGTTCGAGGACCTAACTATGGCTACACCTTC.

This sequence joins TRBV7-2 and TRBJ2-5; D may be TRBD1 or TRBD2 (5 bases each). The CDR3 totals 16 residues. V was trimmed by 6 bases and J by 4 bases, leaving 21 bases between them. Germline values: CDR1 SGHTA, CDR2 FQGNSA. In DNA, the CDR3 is TGTGCCAGCAGTACAACCGGGACGCTCGGGCCAGAGACCCAGTACTTC. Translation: CASSTTGTLGPETQYF.

DNA for the CDR3: TGTGCCAGCAGCTTGTACCAGGCCTACGAGCAGTACTTC. Translated, it gives CASSLYQAYEQYF. The chain is built from TRBV5-6 and TRBJ2-7; D is uncertain. The V and J ends lost 1 base and 2 bases respectively, with 7 bases between them. Germline CDR1 is SGHDT and CDR2 is YYEEEE. CDR3 length: 13 amino acids.

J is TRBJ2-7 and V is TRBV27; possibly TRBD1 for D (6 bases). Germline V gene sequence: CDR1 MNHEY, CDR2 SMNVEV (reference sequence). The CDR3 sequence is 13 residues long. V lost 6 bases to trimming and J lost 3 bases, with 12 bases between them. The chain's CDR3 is CASSYGQFYEQYF. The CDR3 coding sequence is TGTGCCAGCAGCTACGGACAGTTCTACGAGCAGTACTTC.

The CDR3 sequence: CASSPSTDTMNTEAFF. CDR3 DNA: TGTGCCAGCAGCCCCAGTACTGACACAATGAACACTGAAGCTTTCTTT. The V gene is TRBV9, the J gene TRBJ1-1; D is ambiguous. CDR3 length: 16 amino acids. Germline lookup yields CDR1 SGDLS and CDR2 YYNGEE. With 4 bases removed from V and 0 bases from J, the gap between germline ends came to 16 bases.

The CDR3 here is CASSEIDGLYEQYF. The CDR3 DNA follows: TGTGCCAGCAGCGAGATCGACGGCCTGTACGAGCAGTACTTC. The J gene is TRBJ2-7, the V gene TRBV11-1; no definite D call. V lost 5 bases and J lost 4, with 15 bases in between. In germline, CDR1 is SGHAT, CDR2 FQDESV (reference sequence). The CDR3 consists of 14 residues.